The T cell receptor (beta chain) under discussion was sequenced for a study of shared clonotypes between healthy human individuals. Study background: A donor's plate count was three for CD4 naive and three for CD4 memory; CD8 naive had two and CD8 memory one. Study conclusions and caveats: Roughly 5% was the fraction of naive CD4 clonotypes found shared across a few donors.

As regards this clone: Antigen: not known.

Subsets obtained from CD4+ cells comprised CD45RA+ naive and CD45RA-negative memory cells. The CDR3 is made up of 15 amino acids. Looked up from germline, CDR1 is ENHRY and CDR2 is SYGVKD. V gave up 2 bases and J gave up 0 bases, with 8 bases separating them. TCRdb's copy holds only in-frame clones and misses some; the assay was immunoSEQ multiplex PCR. The table shows roughly 2,500,000 clones, with 93% occurring only once. The rearrangement uses TRBV10-3 and TRBJ2-1; no clear D. The origin of this receptor is a man aged 18 to 29 in good health. Some clones in this sample may be carry-over from other donors' samples. The sequenced sample was naive CD4+ T cells from PBMCs. Subset of the sample: CD45RA+ positively selected. CDR3 sequence: CAISERQRSYNEQFF. The CDR3 bases are TGTGCCATCAGTGAGAGACAACGCTCCTACAATGAGCAGTTCTTC.